This TCR beta chain is drawn from a study of blood T cell repertoires in COVID-19. V was trimmed by 2 bases and J by 10 bases, leaving 15 bases between them. Germline-derived CDR1 and CDR2 are SEHNR and FQNEAQ (reference sequence). The CDR3 is made up of 14 amino acids. In the authors' workflow: Estimated nucleated cell counts came from reference gene primer amplification. Profiled with immunoSEQ multiplex PCR; TCRdb holds only in-frame clones, not every one. V and J calls and clone size follow that table, whereas D and trimming were derived from the DNA. Among around 300,000 clones listed, under 90% were seen once. Participant age was roughly 18 to 100 years, and participants resided in fewer than 30 US areas.

The chain is built from TRBV7-9 and TRBJ2-1; the D is unclear. The sequencing input was PBMCs or T cells enriched from blood (not recorded which). The sequence came from a woman aged 25 to 39 who had recovered from COVID-19. The CDR3 loop is CASSLLVNSLEQFF. CDR3 DNA: TGTGCCAGCAGCTTACTAGTTAATTCCCTCGAGCAGTTCTTC. Looking up the rest from reference TRBV7-9 and TRBJ2-1 gives the full variable domain: DTGVSQNPRHKITKRGQNVTFRCDPISEHNRLYWYRQTLGQGPEFLTYFQNEAQLEKSRLLSDRFSAERPKGSFSTLEIQRTEQGDSAMYLCASSLLVNSLEQFFGPGTRLTVL.